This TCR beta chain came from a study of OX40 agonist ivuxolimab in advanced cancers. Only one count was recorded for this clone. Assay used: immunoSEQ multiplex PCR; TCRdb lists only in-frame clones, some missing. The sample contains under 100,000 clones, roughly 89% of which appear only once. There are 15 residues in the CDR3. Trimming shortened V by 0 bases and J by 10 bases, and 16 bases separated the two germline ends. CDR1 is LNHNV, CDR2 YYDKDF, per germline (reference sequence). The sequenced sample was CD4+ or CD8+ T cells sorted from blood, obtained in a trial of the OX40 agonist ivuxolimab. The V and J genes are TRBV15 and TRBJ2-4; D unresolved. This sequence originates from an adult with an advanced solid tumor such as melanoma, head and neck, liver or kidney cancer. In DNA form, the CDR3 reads TGTGCCACCAGCAGAGATCATGGGGTCGTCGGGATTCAGTACTTC. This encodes CATSRDHGVVGIQYF.